This T cell receptor beta chain was retrieved from a study of OX40 agonist ivuxolimab in advanced cancers. For the wider study: The costimulatory receptor OX40 (CD134) was targeted by ivuxolimab, a fully human IgG2 agonistic monoclonal antibody. Intravenous ivuxolimab was administered to patients every 2 weeks at six dose levels: 0.01, 0.1, 0.3, 1.5, 3 and 10 mg/kg. Of the roughly 51 patients in dose escalation, about 20 had hepatocellular carcinoma, approximately 15 had melanoma, 9 had renal cell carcinoma and 9 had head and neck cancer. In the dose-escalation cohort, 75% to 90% of patients were male, and the mean age was 60 years with a range of roughly 20 to 85. Patients were allowed to have had prior anti-PD-1, anti-PD-L1 or anti-CTLA-4 therapy, and around two fifths of the dose-escalation patients had been treated with checkpoint inhibitors. Partial responses were achieved by three dose-escalation patients, of whom one had hepatocellular carcinoma and two had cutaneous melanoma. Peripheral TCRbeta sequencing was intended to test whether TCR sequence diversity was altered and clonal T-cell expansion was caused by ivuxolimab. The paper describes the monotherapy dose-escalation part (N ≈ 52 patients) of the phase I trial of ivuxolimab. Beyond this particular receptor, the publication reports: The antigen specificity of the clonally expanded peripheral T cells was not determined. Clonal expansion of both CD4+ and CD8+ blood T cells was observed from baseline to week 6 at doses 0.1 to 3.0 mg/kg. Low levels of normalized T-cell clonal expansion were also shown by some nonresponding patients. In the 0.1-3.0 mg/kg groups, partial responders were among the patients with the lowest normalized peripheral clonal expansion, particularly in CD8+ T cells. On average, CD8+ T cells showed more expanded clones than CD4+ T cells after ivuxolimab.

Genomic DNA was extracted from sorted cells for sequencing of the TCRbeta CDR3 region. TCRbeta CDR3 regions were sequenced using the immunoSEQ Assay. TCRdb obtained this table from immuneACCESS and retained in-frame rearrangements with V and J assigned. These tables miss some clones; where compared with another copy, unresolved V genes account for less than half of the shortfall, and the remainder is unexplained. In all, the sample holds some 47,000 clones, and 79% of those were seen once. About 1.9% of the sample is held by the ten biggest clonotypes. Concerning this clone itself: What this receptor recognizes is not known. No quality values exist for individual bases; no much larger clone is one base distant.

Trimming at the junction amounts to 1 base on V and 7 bases on J, and the germline ends lie 20 bases apart. The germline V gene provides CDR1 SGHRS and CDR2 YFSETQ. The CDR3 measures 17 amino acids from cysteine to phenylalanine. Only CDR3 DNA is held: 51 bases, read in frame from base 1. Patients with a history of autoimmune disease or receiving systemic immunosuppression were excluded from the trial. Peripheral blood for TCR sequencing was drawn from every dose cohort at baseline, at cycle 4 day 1 and at cycle 7 day 1. The samples were drawn from a first-in-human, open-label, multicenter phase I dose-escalation trial of ivuxolimab. Adults with locally advanced or metastatic melanoma, renal cell carcinoma, hepatocellular carcinoma or head and neck squamous cell carcinoma were enrolled in the trial. Before TCR sequencing, CD4+ and CD8+ T cells were separately sorted from peripheral blood.

The receptor chain draws on TRBV5-1 and TRBJ1-4; the D gene is perhaps TRBD1, from 5 matching bases. Sequences were derived from CD4+ or CD8+ T cells sorted from blood, sampled in a trial of the OX40 agonist ivuxolimab. The sequence came from an adult with an advanced solid tumor such as melanoma, head and neck, liver or kidney cancer. This receptor has the CDR3 CASSLSPGGGKGEKLFF. The nucleotide sequence is given as TGCGCCAGCAGCTTGAGCCCAGGTGGGGGGAAAGGTGAAAAACTGTTTTTT.